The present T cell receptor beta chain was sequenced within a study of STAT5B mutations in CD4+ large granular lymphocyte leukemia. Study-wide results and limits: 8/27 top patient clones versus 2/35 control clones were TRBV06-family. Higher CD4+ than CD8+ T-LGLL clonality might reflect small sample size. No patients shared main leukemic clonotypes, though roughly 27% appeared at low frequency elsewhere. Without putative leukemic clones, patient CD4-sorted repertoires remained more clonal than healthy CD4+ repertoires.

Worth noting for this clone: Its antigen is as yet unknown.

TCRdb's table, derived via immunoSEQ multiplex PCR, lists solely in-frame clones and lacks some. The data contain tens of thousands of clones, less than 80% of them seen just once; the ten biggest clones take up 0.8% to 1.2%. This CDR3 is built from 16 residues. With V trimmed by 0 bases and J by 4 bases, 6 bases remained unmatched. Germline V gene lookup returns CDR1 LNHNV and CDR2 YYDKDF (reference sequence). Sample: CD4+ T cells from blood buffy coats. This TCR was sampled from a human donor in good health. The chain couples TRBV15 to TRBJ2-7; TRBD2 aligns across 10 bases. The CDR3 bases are TGTGCCACCAGCAGAGATGAGGTAGCGGGAGGTTACGAGCAGTACTTC. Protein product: CATSRDEVAGGYEQYF.